This T cell receptor (beta chain) was identified in a study of blood T cell repertoires in COVID-19. The overall study: Both acute and convalescent COVID-19 samples were obtained from the United States, Italy and Spain. Sample material is recorded as cDNA or gDNA derived from T cells, B-cell-depleted T cells, or PBMCs.

Seattle patient enrollment occurred during active infection, with longitudinal follow-up thereafter. TCRdb keeps only in-frame clones here, not all; method: immunoSEQ multiplex PCR. The table records almost 95,000 clones, roughly 85% of them present only once. This clone turned up a few times. The length of the CDR3 is 13 residues. J was trimmed by 7 bases and V by 6 bases; bases with no gene match: 6. This chain uses TRBV12-3 or TRBV12-4 with TRBJ1-2; TRBD1 aligns across 9 bases. This receptor was taken from a woman between 55 and 75 years old with COVID-19, enrolled during active disease. What was sequenced was peripheral blood. CDR3 residues: CASSSQGAGGYTF. CDR3 nucleotides: TGTGCCAGCAGCTCACAGGGGGCGGGTGGCTACACCTTC.